The rows below give T cell receptor beta chains drawn from one sample of a study of blood T cell repertoires in COVID-19. TCRdb's copy holds only in-frame clones and misses some; the assay was immunoSEQ multiplex PCR. The sample has approximately 480,000 clones; 75% to 90% are singletons. The sequenced material came from PBMCs or T cells enriched from blood (not recorded which). These receptors came from a woman under 30 who had recovered from COVID-19. Both conserved end residues are part of each CDR3. The order of the fields is clone size, D gene, J gene, V gene, CDR3 protein, CDR3 DNA. The D gene is left open where the match is weak. Clone size appears in some rows only: once, few, many, or a class for an expanded clone.

clone_size: .
d_call: .
j_call: TRBJ2-7
v_call: TRBV12-3/TRBV12-4
cdr3_aa: CASSSNYEQYF
cdr3_nt: TGTGCCAGCAGTTCCAACTACGAGCAGTACTTC

clone_size: .
d_call: .
j_call: TRBJ2-7
v_call: TRBV9
cdr3_aa: CASSPGGAEQYF
cdr3_nt: TGTGCCAGCAGCCCTGGGGGGGCCGAGCAGTACTTC

clone_size: once
d_call: TRBD2
j_call: TRBJ2-7
v_call: TRBV18
cdr3_aa: CASSRLASEQYF
cdr3_nt: TGTGCCAGCTCACGACTAGCTAGCGAGCAGTACTTC

clone_size: .
d_call: TRBD1
j_call: TRBJ1-2
v_call: TRBV30
cdr3_aa: CAWSHSDGQDLYGYTF
cdr3_nt: TGTGCCTGGAGCCACTCCGATGGACAGGACCTCTATGGCTACACCTTC

clone_size: .
d_call: TRBD2
j_call: TRBJ2-2
v_call: TRBV15
cdr3_aa: CATSRGGLNTGELFF
cdr3_nt: TGTGCCACCAGCCGCGGGGGGCTGAACACCGGGGAGCTGTTTTTT

clone_size: .
d_call: .
j_call: TRBJ2-1
v_call: TRBV2
cdr3_aa: CASRSPSSYNEQFF
cdr3_nt: TGTGCCAGCCGGAGCCCGAGCTCCTACAATGAGCAGTTCTTC

clone_size: once
d_call: .
j_call: TRBJ1-4
v_call: TRBV5-4
cdr3_aa: CASSSTGRDEKLFF
cdr3_nt: TGTGCCAGCAGCTCCACCGGGAGGGATGAAAAACTGTTTTTT

clone_size: .
d_call: .
j_call: TRBJ2-1
v_call: TRBV24-1
cdr3_aa: CATSGSGHNEQFF
cdr3_nt: TGTGCCACCAGTGGGAGCGGACACAATGAGCAGTTCTTC

clone_size: .
d_call: .
j_call: TRBJ1-1
v_call: TRBV6-5
cdr3_aa: CASRAGAEAFF
cdr3_nt: TGTGCCAGCAGGGCAGGGGCTGAAGCTTTCTTT

clone_size: .
d_call: TRBD1
j_call: TRBJ1-2
v_call: TRBV9
cdr3_aa: CASSERTGYGYTF
cdr3_nt: TGTGCCAGCAGCGAGCGGACAGGCTATGGCTACACCTTC

clone_size: .
d_call: .
j_call: TRBJ1-2
v_call: TRBV27
cdr3_aa: CASSFQGYGYTF
cdr3_nt: TGTGCCAGCAGTTTTCAGGGGTACGGCTACACCTTC

clone_size: .
d_call: .
j_call: TRBJ2-3
v_call: TRBV2
cdr3_aa: CASSVRLDTDTQYF
cdr3_nt: TGTGCCAGCAGTGTGCGGCTTGACACAGATACGCAGTATTTT

clone_size: .
d_call: .
j_call: TRBJ1-4
v_call: TRBV5-4
cdr3_aa: CASSLVGEKLFF
cdr3_nt: TGTGCCAGCAGCTTGGTCGGGGAAAAACTGTTTTTT

clone_size: .
d_call: .
j_call: TRBJ2-6
v_call: TRBV11-1
cdr3_aa: CASSPASGANVLTF
cdr3_nt: TGTGCCAGCAGCCCAGCGTCGGGGGCCAACGTCCTGACTTTC

clone_size: few
d_call: TRBD1
j_call: TRBJ1-1
v_call: TRBV4-1
cdr3_aa: CASRRTGGPNTEAFF
cdr3_nt: TGCGCCAGCAGACGGACAGGGGGCCCGAACACTGAAGCTTTCTTT

clone_size: .
d_call: TRBD1
j_call: TRBJ1-2
v_call: TRBV7-8
cdr3_aa: CASSFGTGGNYGYTF
cdr3_nt: TGTGCCAGCAGCTTTGGGACAGGGGGGAACTATGGCTACACCTTC

clone_size: .
d_call: .
j_call: TRBJ2-3
v_call: TRBV9
cdr3_aa: CASTRGTSTDTQYF
cdr3_nt: TGTGCCAGCACTCGGGGAACTAGCACAGATACGCAGTATTTT

clone_size: .
d_call: .
j_call: TRBJ1-2
v_call: TRBV12-3/TRBV12-4
cdr3_aa: CASTPQGHYGYTF
cdr3_nt: TGTGCCAGCACGCCTCAGGGGCACTATGGCTACACCTTC

clone_size: .
d_call: TRBD2
j_call: TRBJ2-3
v_call: TRBV9
cdr3_aa: CASSVALAGGTDTQYF
cdr3_nt: TGTGCCAGCAGCGTAGCGCTAGCGGGGGGCACAGATACGCAGTATTTT

clone_size: .
d_call: TRBD1
j_call: TRBJ1-6
v_call: TRBV7-9
cdr3_aa: CASSLGDRGGSPLHF
cdr3_nt: TGTGCCAGCAGCTTAGGAGACAGGGGGGGTTCACCCCTCCACTTT

clone_size: .
d_call: TRBD1
j_call: TRBJ2-6
v_call: TRBV7-2
cdr3_aa: CASSPRTGPTLRANVLTF
cdr3_nt: TGTGCCAGCAGCCCACGGACAGGCCCCACTCTCAGGGCCAACGTCCTGACTTTC

clone_size: .
d_call: .
j_call: TRBJ1-2
v_call: TRBV28
cdr3_aa: CASSQTWGYTF
cdr3_nt: TGTGCCAGCAGTCAAACTTGGGGCTACACCTTC